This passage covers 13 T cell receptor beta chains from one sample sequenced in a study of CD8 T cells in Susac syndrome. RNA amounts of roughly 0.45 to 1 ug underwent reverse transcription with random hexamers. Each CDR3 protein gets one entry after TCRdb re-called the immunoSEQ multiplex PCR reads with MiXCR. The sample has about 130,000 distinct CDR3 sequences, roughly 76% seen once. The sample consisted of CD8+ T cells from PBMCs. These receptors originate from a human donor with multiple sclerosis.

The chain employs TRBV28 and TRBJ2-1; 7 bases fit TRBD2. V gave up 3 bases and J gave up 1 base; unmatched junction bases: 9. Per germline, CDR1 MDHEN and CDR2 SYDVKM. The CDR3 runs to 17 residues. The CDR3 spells CASSFPSGTASYNEQFF. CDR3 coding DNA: TGTGCCAGCAGTTTTCCGAGCGGGACCGCGTCCTACAATGAGCAGTTCTTC.

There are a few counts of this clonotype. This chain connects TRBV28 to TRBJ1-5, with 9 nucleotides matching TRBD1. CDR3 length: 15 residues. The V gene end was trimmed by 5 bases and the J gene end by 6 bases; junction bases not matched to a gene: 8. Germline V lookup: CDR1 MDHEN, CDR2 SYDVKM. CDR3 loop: CASSPGTGLGQPQHF. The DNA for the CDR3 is TGTGCCAGCAGTCCCGGGACAGGGTTAGGTCAGCCCCAGCATTTT.

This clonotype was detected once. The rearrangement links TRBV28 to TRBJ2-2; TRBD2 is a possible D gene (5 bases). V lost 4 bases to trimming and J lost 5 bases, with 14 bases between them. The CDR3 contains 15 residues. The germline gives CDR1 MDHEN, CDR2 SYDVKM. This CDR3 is CASSYRGPSTGELFF. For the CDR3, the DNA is TGTGCCAGCAGTTATCGGGGTCCTTCTACCGGGGAGCTGTTTTTT.

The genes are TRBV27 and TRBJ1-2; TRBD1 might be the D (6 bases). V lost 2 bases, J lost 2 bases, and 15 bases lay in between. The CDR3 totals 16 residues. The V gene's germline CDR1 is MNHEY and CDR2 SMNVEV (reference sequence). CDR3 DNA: TGTGCCAGCAGTTTACTAGGGGGGGCGGGAAACTATGGCTACACCTTC. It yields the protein CASSLLGGAGNYGYTF.

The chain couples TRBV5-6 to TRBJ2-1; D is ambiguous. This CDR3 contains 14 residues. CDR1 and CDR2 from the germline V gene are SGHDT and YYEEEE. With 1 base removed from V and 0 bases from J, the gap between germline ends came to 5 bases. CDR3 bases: TGTGCCAGCAGCTTGATCTCCTCCTACAATGAGCAGTTCTTC. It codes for CASSLISSYNEQFF.

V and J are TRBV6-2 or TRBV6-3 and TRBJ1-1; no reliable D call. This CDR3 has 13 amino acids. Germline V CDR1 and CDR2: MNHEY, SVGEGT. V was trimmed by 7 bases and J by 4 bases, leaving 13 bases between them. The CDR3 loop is CASTHGSGTEAFF. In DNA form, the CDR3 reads TGTGCCAGCACCCACGGGAGTGGCACTGAAGCTTTCTTT.

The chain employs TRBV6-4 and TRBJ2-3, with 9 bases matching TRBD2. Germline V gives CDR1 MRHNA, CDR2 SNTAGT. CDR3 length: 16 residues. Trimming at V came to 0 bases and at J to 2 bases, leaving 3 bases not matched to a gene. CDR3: CASSDSAGGPTDTQYF. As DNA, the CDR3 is TGTGCCAGCAGTGACTCTGCGGGGGGGCCCACAGATACGCAGTATTTT.

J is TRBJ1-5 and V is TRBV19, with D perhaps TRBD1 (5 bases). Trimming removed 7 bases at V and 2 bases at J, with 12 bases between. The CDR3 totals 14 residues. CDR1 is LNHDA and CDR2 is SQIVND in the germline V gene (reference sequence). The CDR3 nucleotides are TGTGCCAGTAATCCCTGGGGGGGCAATCAGCCCCAGCATTTT. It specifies CASNPWGGNQPQHF.

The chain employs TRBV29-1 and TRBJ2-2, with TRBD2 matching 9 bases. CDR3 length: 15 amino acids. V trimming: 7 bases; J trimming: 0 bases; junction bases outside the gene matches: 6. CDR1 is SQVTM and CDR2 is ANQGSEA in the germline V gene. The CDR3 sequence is CSGRAGGSNTGELFF. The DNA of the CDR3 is TGCAGCGGCCGAGCGGGAGGATCGAACACCGGGGAGCTGTTTTTT.

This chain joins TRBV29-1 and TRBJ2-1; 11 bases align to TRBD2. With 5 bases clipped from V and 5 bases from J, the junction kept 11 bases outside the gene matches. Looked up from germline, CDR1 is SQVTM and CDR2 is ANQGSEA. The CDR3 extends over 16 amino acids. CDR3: CSVRPTTSGDHNEQFF. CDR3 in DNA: TGCAGCGTTCGACCTACGACTAGCGGGGATCACAATGAGCAGTTCTTC.

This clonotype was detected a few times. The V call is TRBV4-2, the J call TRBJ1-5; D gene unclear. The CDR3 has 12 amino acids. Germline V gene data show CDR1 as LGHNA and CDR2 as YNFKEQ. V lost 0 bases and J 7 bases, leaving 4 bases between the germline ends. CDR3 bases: TGTGCCAGCAGCCAAGATGGGCAGCCCCAGCATTTT. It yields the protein CASSQDGQPQHF.

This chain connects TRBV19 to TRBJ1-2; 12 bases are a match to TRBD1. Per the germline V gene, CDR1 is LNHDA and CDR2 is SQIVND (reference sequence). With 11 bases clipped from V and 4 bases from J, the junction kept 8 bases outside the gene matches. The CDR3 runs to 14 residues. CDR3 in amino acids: CAADPGQGAYGYTF. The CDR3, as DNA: TGTGCCGCCGATCCGGGACAGGGGGCCTATGGCTACACCTTC.

Here the CDR3 reads CASISSRLAGFYQETQYF. CDR3 DNA sequence: TGTGCCAGCATCTCGTCACGGCTAGCGGGATTTTACCAAGAGACCCAGTACTTC. The genes are TRBV28 and TRBJ2-5; TRBD2 matches 9 bases. The CDR3 consists of 18 residues. With V trimmed by 7 bases and J by 0 bases, 15 bases remained unmatched. Germline values: CDR1 MDHEN, CDR2 SYDVKM.